Listed below are T cell receptor beta chains from one sample, sequenced in a study of cytomegalovirus exposure and HLA in healthy donors. Data came from immunoSEQ multiplex PCR; TCRdb stores just in-frame clones and leaves some out. The table shows about 160,000 clones, with over 80% occurring only once. The sequenced sample was PBMCs. The receptor source for this set is a middle-aged man in good health and CMV-seropositive. Both conserved end residues are part of each CDR3. D genes are given only for firm matches. The size field is filled for only some rows; it gives once, few, many or a size class.

abundance	v_gene	len	j_gene	d_gene	CDR3aa	CDR3nt
.	TRBV5-6	15	TRBJ1-5	TRBD1	CASSLRQGANQPQHF	TGTGCCAGCAGCTTGCGGCAGGGGGCTAATCAGCCCCAGCATTTT
.	TRBV6-4	14	TRBJ2-2	.	CASSEQGNTGELFF	TGTGCCAGCAGTGAACAGGGGAACACCGGGGAGCTGTTTTTT
.	TRBV27	16	TRBJ2-5	.	CASSPVDYLLQETQYF	TGTGCCAGCAGTCCGGTCGACTACCTCTTACAAGAGACCCAGTACTTC
.	TRBV9	15	TRBJ2-1	.	CASSVLQGSYNEQFF	TGTGCCAGCAGCGTTTTGCAGGGGTCCTACAATGAGCAGTTCTTC
.	TRBV6-1	14	TRBJ2-2	.	CASRPPQETGELFF	TGTGCCAGCAGACCACCACAGGAGACCGGGGAGCTGTTTTTT
.	TRBV7-6	17	TRBJ1-6	TRBD1	CASSLEGRTGVISPLHF	TGTGCCAGCAGCTTAGAAGGGAGGACAGGGGTGATTTCACCCCTCCACTTT
.	TRBV6-6	15	TRBJ1-6	.	CASSQTTGLNSPLHF	TGTGCCAGCAGTCAAACTACAGGGTTGAATTCACCCCTCCACTTT
.	TRBV2	14	TRBJ2-7	.	CASSEQGFRDEQYF	TGTGCCAGCAGTGAACAGGGATTTAGGGACGAGCAGTACTTC
.	TRBV2	15	TRBJ2-3	.	CASRETGHSTDTQYF	TGTGCCAGCAGGGAGACGGGACACAGCACAGATACGCAGTATTTT
few	TRBV7-3	17	TRBJ1-5	.	CASSLLPGQFNNQPQHF	TGTGCCAGCAGCTTATTGCCGGGACAATTTAACAATCAGCCCCAGCATTTT
.	TRBV14	16	TRBJ1-1	.	CASSQQGGPVNTEAFF	TGTGCCAGCAGCCAACAGGGTGGCCCGGTGAACACTGAAGCTTTCTTT
.	TRBV9	16	TRBJ2-1	TRBD2	CASSVAPAGGVYEQFF	TGTGCCAGCAGCGTAGCTCCAGCGGGGGGTGTATATGAGCAGTTCTTC
.	TRBV28	14	TRBJ2-2	.	CASSRTLRTGELFF	TGTGCCAGCAGCAGGACACTACGGACCGGGGAGCTGTTTTTT
few	TRBV6-5	14	TRBJ2-1	TRBD2	CASSKREFYNEQFF	TGTGCCAGCAGCAAGCGGGAGTTTTACAATGAGCAGTTCTTC
.	TRBV9	16	TRBJ2-5	TRBD2	CASSVAGGRVQETQYF	TGTGCCAGCAGCGTAGCGGGGGGGCGGGTTCAAGAGACCCAGTACTTC
once	TRBV28	15	TRBJ2-3	.	CASSFPMQGTDTQYF	TGTGCCAGCAGTTTCCCGATGCAGGGCACAGATACGCAGTATTTT
.	TRBV6-6	13	TRBJ2-1	.	CATMGGRGNEQFF	TGTGCCACCATGGGGGGGCGAGGCAATGAGCAGTTCTTC
.	TRBV7-3	21	TRBJ2-3	TRBD2	CASSPPPTGTSGSAGTDTQYF	TGTGCCAGCAGCCCCCCCCCAACCGGGACTAGCGGGAGTGCCGGCACAGATACGCAGTATTTT
.	TRBV7-2	14	TRBJ2-5	.	CASSWSRVRETQYF	TGTGCCAGCAGCTGGTCCAGGGTGAGAGAGACCCAGTACTTC
.	TRBV6-5	16	TRBJ1-4	TRBD1	CASSYSSGTGSEKLFF	TGTGCCAGCAGTTACTCTTCCGGGACAGGGAGTGAAAAACTGTTTTTT
.	TRBV28	14	TRBJ1-6	TRBD1	CASSSGTGNSPLHF	TGTGCCAGCAGTTCGGGGACAGGGAATTCACCCCTCCACTTT
once	TRBV5-1	15	TRBJ2-2	.	CASSLDRPDTGELFF	TGCGCCAGCAGCTTAGACAGACCAGACACCGGGGAGCTGTTTTTT
.	TRBV10-3	14	TRBJ2-5	TRBD2	CAISEALAGPAQYF	TGTGCCATCAGTGAAGCACTAGCGGGACCGGCCCAGTACTTC
.	TRBV19	14	TRBJ2-1	TRBD1	CASKGTGLVNEQFF	TGTGCCAGTAAGGGGACAGGGTTGGTCAATGAGCAGTTCTTC
.	TRBV2	12	TRBJ2-7	TRBD2	CASSSTKGLQYF	TGTGCCAGCAGTTCCACCAAGGGACTACAGTACTTC
.	TRBV28	15	TRBJ2-1	TRBD1	CASKTGTGFYNEQFF	TGTGCCAGCAAGACCGGGACAGGGTTTTACAATGAGCAGTTCTTC
.	TRBV5-1	17	TRBJ2-1	TRBD1	CASSLVPRGQGSDEQFF	TGCGCCAGCAGCTTGGTGCCCCGCGGACAGGGGTCGGATGAGCAGTTCTTC
.	TRBV10-3	13	TRBJ2-5	.	CAINRGGQETQYF	TGTGCCATAAACAGGGGAGGCCAAGAGACCCAGTACTTC
.	TRBV7-2	13	TRBJ2-7	.	CASSLQVFNEQYF	TGTGCCAGCAGCTTACAGGTGTTTAACGAGCAGTACTTC
.	TRBV28	15	TRBJ1-5	.	CASSFYGASNQPQHF	TGTGCCAGCAGTTTTTATGGGGCCAGCAATCAGCCCCAGCATTTT
.	TRBV4-2	16	TRBJ2-3	TRBD2	CASSQDASGATDTQYF	TGTGCCAGCAGCCAAGACGCTAGCGGGGCAACAGATACGCAGTATTTT
.	TRBV28	14	TRBJ1-2	TRBD1	CASSLRTGHYGYTF	TGTGCCAGCAGTTTACGGACAGGTCACTATGGCTACACCTTC
.	TRBV10-1	13	TRBJ1-1	.	CASSAVQGTEAFF	TGCGCCAGCAGTGCGGTACAGGGTACTGAAGCTTTCTTT
.	TRBV21-1	12	TRBJ2-3	.	CASIATTDTQYF	TGTGCCAGCATAGCGACTACAGATACGCAGTATTTT